This TCR beta chain emerged from a study of T cells in Graves' hyperthyroidism and ophthalmopathy. Overall study findings and caveats: With a median lead of approximately 6.4 months before onset, the model predicted ophthalmopathy.

Exclusion followed for patients with uncontrolled infection, other autoimmune disease, pregnancy or lactation. For this clonotype: What it binds is unknown.

The source material, RNA transcripts, was used to amplify TCR beta CDR3 regions. The HTBI primer set was used in a first-round RT-PCR of the TCR CDR3. TCRdb analysed the multiplex PCR reads with MiXCR anew, one entry per CDR3 protein. Altogether about 520,000 distinct CDR3 sequences are present, around 22% being singletons, with the ten largest covering roughly 10%. CDR3 length: 13 amino acids. With 4 bases removed from V and 6 bases from J, the gap between germline ends came to 12 bases. Germline V gene data show CDR1 as WNHNN and CDR2 as SYGVQD (reference sequence). This receptor was obtained from a woman in her twenties or thirties with Graves' ophthalmopathy. The chain has TRBV10-1 and TRBJ1-1; D ambiguous. The sequencing input was blood. The CDR3 bases are TGCGCCAGCAGTGGGTCTTCTAGCTCTGAAGCTTTCTTT. This gives the protein CASSGSSSSEAFF.